This T cell receptor (beta chain) was sequenced in a study of glioma-infiltrating T cells after dendritic cell vaccination. Clones were sequenced by immunoSEQ multiplex PCR, and TCRdb holds only the in-frame ones, with some missing. The repertoire holds tens of thousands of clones, with roughly 90% as singletons. The germline V gene encodes CDR1 SNHLY and CDR2 FYNNEI. This CDR3 contains 17 residues. V lost 0 bases, J lost 1 base, and 15 bases lay in between. This chain connects TRBV2 to TRBJ1-1, with D possibly matching TRBD1 (5 bases). The source was blood, collected before dendritic cell vaccination. The TCR sequence derives from a human donor with glioblastoma. The CDR3 bases are TGTGCCAGCAGTGAAGCGCTCCGGGGACTTTGGAACACTGAAGCTTTCTTT. Its protein is CASSEALRGLWNTEAFF.